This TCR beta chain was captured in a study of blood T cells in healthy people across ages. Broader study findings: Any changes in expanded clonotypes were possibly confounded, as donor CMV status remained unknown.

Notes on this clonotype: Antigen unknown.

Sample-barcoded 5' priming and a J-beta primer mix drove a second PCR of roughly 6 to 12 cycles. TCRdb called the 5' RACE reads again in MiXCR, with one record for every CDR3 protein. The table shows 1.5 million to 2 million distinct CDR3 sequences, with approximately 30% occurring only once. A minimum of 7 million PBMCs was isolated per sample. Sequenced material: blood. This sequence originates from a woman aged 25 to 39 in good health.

For the CDR3, the DNA is TGTGCCAGCGGATCAACAGGAGCCCATGGCTACACCTTC. Its translation: CASGSTGAHGYTF. The rearrangement uses TRBV7-2 and TRBJ1-2; D is perhaps TRBD1 (5 bases). In germline, CDR1 is SGHTA, CDR2 FQGNSA. V lost 8 bases, J lost 6 bases, and 16 bases lay in between. The CDR3 sequence is 13 residues long.